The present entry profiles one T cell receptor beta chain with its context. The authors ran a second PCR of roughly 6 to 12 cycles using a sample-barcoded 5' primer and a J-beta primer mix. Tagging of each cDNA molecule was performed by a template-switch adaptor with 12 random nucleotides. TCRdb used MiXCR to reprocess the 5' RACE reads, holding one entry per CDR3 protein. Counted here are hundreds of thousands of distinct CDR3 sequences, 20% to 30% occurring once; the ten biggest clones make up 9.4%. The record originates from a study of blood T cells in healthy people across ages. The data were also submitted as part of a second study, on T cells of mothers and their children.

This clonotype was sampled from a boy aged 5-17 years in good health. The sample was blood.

CDR3 loop: CASSIGLSAQETQYF. The DNA of the CDR3 is TGTGCCAGTAGTATAGGTTTGTCCGCACAAGAGACCCAGTACTTC. V gene TRBV19 combines with J gene TRBJ2-5; D call uncertain. Germline lookup yields CDR1 LNHDA and CDR2 SQIVND (reference sequence). This CDR3 has 15 amino acids. V was cut by 1 base and J by 2 bases, with 11 bases left in between.